The 31 T cell receptor beta chains listed next were all sequenced from one sample in a study of cytomegalovirus exposure and HLA in healthy donors (dated by TCRdb to about 2017). The library was obtained by the immunoSEQ multiplex PCR assay. The source is immuneACCESS, and TCRdb retained only in-frame sequences with V and J called. Part of the clones is not carried over; for the studies checked, unresolved V genes explain less than half of this, and the remainder is unexplained. This sample comprises roughly 100,000 clones, 88% of them detected only once. Of the sample, 1.5% to 2% is held by the ten largest clones. Sequenced sample: PBMCs. The receptors come from a woman aged 18-30 years in good health and CMV-seropositive.

The chain combines TRBV6-5 with TRBJ2-7; D is uncertain. Germline V gene sequence: CDR1 MNHEY, CDR2 SVGAGI. V lost 10 bases and J lost 3, with 16 bases in between. The CDR3 length is 13 residues. The CDR3 DNA reads as TGTGCCACCTCGTCAAACCCTGACTACGAGCAGTACGTC. This encodes CATSSNPDYEQYV.

This clone is a singleton in its sample. V gene TRBV6-6 combines with J gene TRBJ1-1; 11 positions agree with TRBD1. The CDR3 is made up of 16 amino acids. J gave up 3 bases and V 1 base, and 4 bases lay outside the gene matches. CDR1 and CDR2 (germline): MNHNY, SVGAGI (reference sequence). CDR3 sequence reads: CASSYFGGQGDTEAFF. CDR3 DNA: TGTGCCAGCAGTTACTTTGGGGGACAGGGGGACACTGAAGCTTTCTTT.

The chain links TRBV6-4 to TRBJ1-6, with TRBD1 as a possible D gene (5 bases). CDR3 size: 14 residues. CDR1 MRHNA and CDR2 SNTAGT come from the germline V gene. Trimming shortened V by 4 bases and J by 6 bases, and 10 bases separated the two germline ends. Written as DNA, the CDR3 is TGTGCCAGCAGTGCCGAAAGGGGTAATTCACCCCTCCACTTT. Its translation: CASSAERGNSPLHF.

V and J are TRBV6-5 and TRBJ1-4; D not certain. V lost 3 bases and J lost 5, with 4 bases in between. This CDR3 spans 12 amino acids. Germline V gene sequence: CDR1 MNHEY, CDR2 SVGAGI. In nucleotides, the CDR3 is TGTGCCAGCAGTTATGGCAATGAAAAACTGTTTTTT. Protein sequence: CASSYGNEKLFF.

J is TRBJ2-5 and V is TRBV5-4; 10 bases fit TRBD1. The germline V gene has CDR1 SGHNT and CDR2 YYREEE (reference sequence). There are 16 residues in the CDR3. With V trimmed by 2 bases and J by 4 bases, 8 bases remained unmatched. For the CDR3, the DNA is TGTGCCAGCAGCTTAGACAGGGGGCAAGTTGGAGAGACCCAGTACTTC. Translation gives CASSLDRGQVGETQYF.

The rearrangement uses TRBV5-5 and TRBJ2-7; possibly TRBD1 for D (6 bases). Trimming removed 4 bases from V and 4 bases from J, with 12 bases in between. Per germline, CDR1 SGHKS and CDR2 YYEKEE (reference sequence). The CDR3 is made up of 13 amino acids. CDR3 loop: CASSIGQPYEQYV. CDR3 nucleotides: TGTGCCAGCAGCATCGGACAGCCTTACGAGCAGTACGTC.

The rearrangement joins TRBV18 to TRBJ1-1; 9 positions match TRBD1. This CDR3 has 17 residues. Germline-derived CDR1 and CDR2 are KGHSH and LQKENI. V shed 3 bases and J 1 base; nucleotides not matched to a gene: 9. The CDR3 coding sequence is TGTGCCAGCTCACCTCCCGGGACAGGGATCGGGAACACTGAAGCTTTCTTT. It is translated as CASSPPGTGIGNTEAFF.

This CDR3 is CASSLRRRGSEAFF. CDR3 bases: TGTGCCAGCAGCCTCCGACGGAGGGGTAGTGAAGCTTTCTTT. V gene TRBV14 combines with J gene TRBJ1-1, with D perhaps matching TRBD1 (5 bases). CDR1 and CDR2 from the germline V gene are SGHDN and FVKESK. CDR3 length equals 14 residues. Trimming pared 4 bases from V and 7 bases from J, leaving 16 bases between.

J is TRBJ1-2 and V is TRBV6-6; 7 bases line up with TRBD1. The V gene end was trimmed by 6 bases and the J gene end by 6 bases; junction bases not matched to a gene: 1. This CDR3 region has 11 residues. Germline lookup yields CDR1 MNHNY and CDR2 SVGAGI (reference sequence). CDR3 in DNA: TGTGCCAGCAGGACAGGGAATGGCTACACCTTC. Translated, it gives CASRTGNGYTF.

To note about this clone: A junction end diverges from the germline sequence, so it may reflect a read error. The genes are TRBV7-7 and TRBJ2-2; TRBD1 agrees at 10 bases. CDR1 is SSHAT and CDR2 is FNYEAQ in the germline V gene (reference sequence). This CDR3 contains 15 residues. CDR3 in amino acids: CASSFRTGGTGELFF. The CDR3 DNA reads as TGTGCTAGCAGCTTCCGGACAGGGGGCACCGGGGAGCTGTTTTTT.

The genes are TRBV7-8 and TRBJ2-7, with TRBD1 identical over 9 bases. CDR3 length: 14 residues. The V and J ends lost 6 bases and 4 bases, in that order; junction bases with no gene match: 7. CDR1 is SGHVS, CDR2 FQNEAQ, per germline. The CDR3 here is CASRPGTGTYEQYF. In DNA, the CDR3 is TGTGCCAGCAGACCCGGGACAGGGACATACGAGCAGTACTTC.

This clone appeared a few times. This rearrangement joins TRBV27 to TRBJ2-5; TRBD1 matches at 9 bases. Germline lookup yields CDR1 MNHEY and CDR2 SMNVEV (reference sequence). The CDR3 has 17 residues. The junction had 15 bases not matched to a gene; V was cut back by 5 bases and J by 5 bases. The CDR3, as DNA: TGTGCCAGCAGTCTCTACGGACAGGGGAGAGGGAGGGAGACCCAGTACTTC. It is translated as CASSLYGQGRGRETQYF.

The CDR3, as DNA: TGTGCCAGCAGCTTGGACAGGACACATAATGAAAAACTGTTTTTT. It yields the protein CASSLDRTHNEKLFF. The chain recombines TRBV5-4 with TRBJ1-4; possibly TRBD1 for D (5 bases). Trimming pared 0 bases from V and 4 bases from J, leaving 10 bases between. CDR3 size: 15 residues. CDR1 is SGHNT and CDR2 is YYREEE in the germline V gene (reference sequence). The full variable domain, completed using reference TRBV5-4 and TRBJ1-4, is ETGVTQSPTHLIKTRGQQVTLRCSSQSGHNTVSWYQQALGQGPQFIFQYYREEENGRGNFPPRFSGLQFPNYSSELNVNALELDDSALYLCASSLDRTHNEKLFFGSGTQLSVL.

The chain carries TRBV28 and TRBJ1-5; no clear D. The germline V and J ends were trimmed by 8 bases and 4 bases, with 12 bases remaining between them. This CDR3 is built from 13 residues. Germline V gene data show CDR1 as MDHEN and CDR2 as SYDVKM. The CDR3 DNA is TGTGCCAGCGGGTCTCTAGCGAATCAGCCCCAGCATTTT. Translated: CASGSLANQPQHF. The variable domain in full, completed from reference TRBV28 and TRBJ1-5, reads DVKVTQSSRYLVKRTGEKVFLECVQDMDHENMFWYRQDPGLGLRLIYFSYDVKMKEKGDIPEGYSVSREKKERFSLILESASTNQTSMYLCASGSLANQPQHFGDGTRLSIL.

The V gene is TRBV6-5, the J gene TRBJ2-4, with TRBD1 as a possible D gene (5 bases). CDR3 length equals 14 residues. The germline V and J ends were trimmed by 0 bases and 9 bases, with 12 bases remaining between them. The germline V gene encodes CDR1 MNHEY and CDR2 SVGAGI. The CDR3 here is CASSYSAGLRIQYF. DNA of the CDR3: TGTGCCAGCAGTTACTCGGCAGGGTTGCGCATTCAGTACTTC.

In this sample, this clone turned up once. This sequence joins TRBV27 and TRBJ2-2; 10 bases fit TRBD1. Per germline, CDR1 MNHEY and CDR2 SMNVEV (reference sequence). Losses at the gene ends were 6 bases for V and 3 bases for J; bases not matched to a gene: 10. This CDR3 has 17 amino acids. The CDR3 sequence: CASRGVRQGAYTGELFF. CDR3 coding DNA: TGTGCCAGCAGGGGGGTCAGACAGGGGGCATACACCGGGGAGCTGTTTTTT.

This clone appeared a few times. The rearrangement joins TRBV7-2 to TRBJ1-2; 8 bases agree with TRBD1. The CDR3 consists of 15 residues. Trimming cost V 4 bases and J 8 bases; bases outside gene matches: 12. CDR1 SGHTA and CDR2 FQGNSA come from the germline V gene. CDR3 bases: TGTGCCAGCAGCTCTAGCCGCCAGGGGGCGAGGGGCTACACCTTC. Translation: CASSSSRQGARGYTF.

The V and J genes are TRBV27 and TRBJ2-7; weak D call: TRBD1 (6 bases). Trimming cost V 2 bases and J 4 bases, with 9 bases left between them. CDR1 and CDR2 (germline): MNHEY, SMNVEV (reference sequence). The CDR3 contains 13 residues. CDR3 bases: TGTGCCAGCAGTTTAAGACAGGATTACGAGCAGTACTTC. This codes for CASSLRQDYEQYF.

V gene TRBV9 combines with J gene TRBJ2-3, with D perhaps matching TRBD1 (6 bases). CDR1 and CDR2 from the germline V gene are SGDLS and YYNGEE. This CDR3 is 16 amino acids long. Between the trimmed V and J ends, which lost 0 bases and 2 bases, there was a span of 13 bases. The CDR3 DNA reads as TGTGCCAGCAGCGTAGTGTCAGGGGCTTACACAGATACGCAGTATTTT. Protein product: CASSVVSGAYTDTQYF.

The V and J genes are TRBV4-3 and TRBJ1-2; D not resolved. CDR3 length: 15 residues. Germline loops: CDR1 LGHNA, CDR2 YSLEER. The ends were cut back, 4 bases at V and 1 base at J, with 13 bases in the middle. The CDR3 region has the DNA TGCGCCAGCAGCCCCTCCCTACAGCATAACTATGGCTACACCTTC. Translating gives CASSPSLQHNYGYTF.

The chain has TRBV6-1 and TRBJ1-5; 8 positions agree with TRBD1. Germline values: CDR1 MNHNS, CDR2 SASEGT. V dropped 6 bases and J dropped 2; count of bases not matched to a gene: 3. The CDR3 loop spans 14 amino acids. CDR3 sequence reads: CASRPGQGNQPQHF. The CDR3, as DNA: TGTGCCAGCAGGCCGGGACAGGGCAATCAGCCCCAGCATTTT.

This clone was found a few times. This chain uses TRBV18 with TRBJ2-1; 12 nucleotides align to TRBD2. CDR1 is KGHSH, CDR2 LQKENI, per germline. The CDR3 length is 15 residues. Germline trimming cut 3 bases from V and 6 bases from J; bases unmatched to any gene: 3. The DNA for the CDR3 is TGTGCCAGCTCACCCGGACTAGCGGGGCGCAATGAGCAGTTCTTC. Protein sequence: CASSPGLAGRNEQFF.

V gene TRBV4-1 combines with J gene TRBJ2-1; 12 bases agree with TRBD2. Germline V gene sequence: CDR1 MGHRA, CDR2 YSYEKL. Trimming removed 4 bases from V and 8 bases from J; junction bases left unmatched: 3. CDR3 length equals 14 residues. The CDR3 DNA sequence: TGCGCCAGCAGCCGGGCTAGCGGGGGGGATGAGCAGTTCTTC. This gives the protein CASSRASGGDEQFF.

The genes are TRBV15 and TRBJ2-1; TRBD1 might be the D (8 bases). Germline V gene sequence: CDR1 LNHNV, CDR2 YYDKDF (reference sequence). The CDR3 has 14 amino acids. V was clipped by 9 bases and J by 5 bases, with 17 bases between them. The CDR3 reads CATERDRRNNEQFF. The CDR3 DNA sequence: TGTGCCACAGAGCGGGACAGGCGGAACAATGAGCAGTTCTTC.

This chain links TRBV7-2 with TRBJ1-2; D remains unclear. The CDR3 length is 15 residues. CDR1 and CDR2 (germline): SGHTA, FQGNSA. V lost 2 bases to trimming and J lost 6 bases, with 16 bases between them. The CDR3, as DNA: TGTGCCAGCAGCTTACAAAGGGCAGCGGGAGATGGCTACACCTTC. Its protein is CASSLQRAAGDGYTF.

Only one count was recorded for this clone. The chain's CDR3 is CALTGRVFYGYTF. Here the CDR3 DNA reads TGTGCCCTTACCGGGCGGGTCTTTTATGGCTACACCTTC. The rearrangement uses TRBV2 and TRBJ1-2; D remains ambiguous. This CDR3 is built from 13 residues. Trimming removed 11 bases from V and 5 bases from J, with 18 bases in between. The germline V gene has CDR1 SNHLY and CDR2 FYNNEI.

The chain combines TRBV27 with TRBJ1-5, with D unresolved. Germline V lookup: CDR1 MNHEY, CDR2 SMNVEV (reference sequence). V lost 6 bases and J lost 3, with 15 bases in between. This CDR3 is 15 amino acids long. DNA for the CDR3: TGTGCCAGCAGCCTCAGACACAGCCCCAATCAGCCCCAGCATTTT. This sequence encodes CASSLRHSPNQPQHF.

The genes are TRBV10-3 and TRBJ1-2, with D maybe TRBD1 (6 bases). This CDR3 comprises 14 residues. Germline assignment: CDR1 ENHRY and CDR2 SYGVKD. Trimming pared 2 bases from V and 2 bases from J, leaving 9 bases between. CDR3: CAISEKGGNYGYTF. CDR3 sequence (DNA): TGTGCCATCAGTGAGAAGGGGGGGAACTATGGCTACACCTTC.

The chain joins TRBV19 to TRBJ2-3; maybe TRBD2 (6 bases). This CDR3 comprises 15 residues. V dropped 6 bases and J dropped 4 bases, with 17 bases sitting between them. Germline CDR1 is LNHDA and CDR2 is SQIVND (reference sequence). CDR3 loop: CASRKGTLGADTQYF. Written as DNA, the CDR3 is TGTGCCAGTAGAAAAGGGACTCTGGGAGCAGATACGCAGTATTTT.

The table lists this clone with a few counts. CDR3 in DNA: TGTGCCAGCAGTGAAACAGGGAGCAGCAATCAGCCCCAGCATTTT. It encodes CASSETGSSNQPQHF. This chain uses TRBV9 with TRBJ1-5; TRBD1 is a possible D gene (6 bases). CDR3 size: 15 residues. V lost 5 bases to trimming and J lost 1 base, with 13 bases between them. Germline loops: CDR1 SGDLS, CDR2 YYNGEE.

This chain's CDR3 is CASSSGTGIGYEQYV. In nucleotides, the CDR3 is TGTGCCAGCAGCTCCGGGACAGGGATAGGCTACGAGCAGTACGTC. The chain is built from TRBV7-9 and TRBJ2-7, with 9 bases identical to TRBD1. The CDR3 runs 15 residues. V shed 4 bases, J shed 3 bases, and the junction held 7 bases outside the gene matches. Per germline, CDR1 SEHNR and CDR2 FQNEAQ (reference sequence).